This entry is about one T cell receptor (beta chain). Its antigen is not known. Measured with immunoSEQ multiplex PCR; TCRdb has only the in-frame clones, and not every one. The sample carries some 240,000 clones, about 69% recorded once. This record comes from a study of shared clonotypes between healthy human individuals. Into CD45RA+ naive and CD45RA-negative memory subsets, the CD4+ cells were split. The study, taken as a whole, reports: Clonotypes that were shared across several donors made up approximately 5% of naive CD4 clonotypes.

The sample taken for sequencing was memory CD4+ T cells sorted from blood. Subset in this sample: CD45RA-negative fraction. The clonotype was recovered from a man aged 30-40 years in good health.

In DNA form, the CDR3 reads TGTGCCAGCAGCTTAGGCGCGACTAGCGGGAGGGACAATGAGCAGTTCTTC. Amino acid sequence: CASSLGATSGRDNEQFF. The V and J genes are TRBV7-9 and TRBJ2-1; 14 nucleotides align to TRBD2. The CDR3 has 17 amino acids. In germline, CDR1 is SEHNR, CDR2 FQNEAQ (reference sequence). Trimming at V came to 1 base and at J to 5 bases, leaving 4 bases not matched to a gene.